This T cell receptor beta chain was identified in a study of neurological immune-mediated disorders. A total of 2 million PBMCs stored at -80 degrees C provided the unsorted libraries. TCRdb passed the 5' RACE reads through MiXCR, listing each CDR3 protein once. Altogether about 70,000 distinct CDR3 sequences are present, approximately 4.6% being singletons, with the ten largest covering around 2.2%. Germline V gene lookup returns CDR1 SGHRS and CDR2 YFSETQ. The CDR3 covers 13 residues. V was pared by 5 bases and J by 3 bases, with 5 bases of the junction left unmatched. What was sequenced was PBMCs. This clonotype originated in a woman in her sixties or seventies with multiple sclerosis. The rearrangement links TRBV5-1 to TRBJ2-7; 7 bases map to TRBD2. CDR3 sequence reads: CASSPSGYYEQYF. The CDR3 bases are TGCGCCAGCAGTCCTAGCGGATACTACGAGCAGTACTTC.